This entry concerns a single TCR beta chain. This entry is derived from a study of blood T cell repertoires in COVID-19. Study context: Whether acute or convalescent, the COVID-19 samples came from the United States, Italy and Spain. In each case, the material was cDNA or gDNA derived from T cells, B-cell-depleted T cells, or PBMCs.

Per the original methods: Reference gene primer amplification yielded estimated nucleated cell counts. Produced via immunoSEQ multiplex PCR; TCRdb's table is partial and in-frame only. The D gene and trimming were derived from the DNA, and the V and J assignments and clone size from that table. The sample contains 130,000 to 150,000 clones, 79% of which appear only once. The CDR3 length is 14 residues. Trimming stripped 5 bases from V and 6 bases from J, with 16 bases between. Looked up from germline, CDR1 is MNHEY and CDR2 is SMNVEV (reference sequence). Seattle cases were enrolled at active infection and followed longitudinally.

The receptor was derived from an older woman with COVID-19, enrolled during active disease. The chain employs TRBV27 and TRBJ1-1, with TRBD1 as a possible D gene (6 bases). The sequencing input was peripheral blood. The CDR3 bases are TGTGCCAGCAGTCCCACAGGGACCAACGCTGAAGCTTTCTTT. Its protein product is CASSPTGTNAEAFF.